This T cell receptor (beta chain) was retrieved from a study of blood T cell repertoires in COVID-19. V dropped 1 base and J dropped 4 bases, with 10 bases sitting between them. The germline gives CDR1 KGHSY, CDR2 FQNENV. The CDR3 totals 14 residues. Using immunoSEQ multiplex PCR, the repertoire was profiled, and TCRdb retains in-frame clones only, with some absent. The sample has 320,000 or so clones; about 90% are singletons. Residents of 24 US areas, aged roughly 18 to 90 years, made up the participants. Cohorts were based on clinical histories the participants reported. Recovery meant two consecutive negative NP/OP PCR tests, professional clearance, or resolved symptoms.

The rearrangement joins TRBV16 to TRBJ1-2; D is undetermined. The sequenced sample was PBMCs or T cells enriched from blood (not recorded which). The sequence came from a woman in her twenties or thirties who had recovered from COVID-19. The CDR3 nucleotides are TGTGCCAGCAGCCAATTCAAACGGAGCTATGGCTACACCTTC. Translation gives CASSQFKRSYGYTF.